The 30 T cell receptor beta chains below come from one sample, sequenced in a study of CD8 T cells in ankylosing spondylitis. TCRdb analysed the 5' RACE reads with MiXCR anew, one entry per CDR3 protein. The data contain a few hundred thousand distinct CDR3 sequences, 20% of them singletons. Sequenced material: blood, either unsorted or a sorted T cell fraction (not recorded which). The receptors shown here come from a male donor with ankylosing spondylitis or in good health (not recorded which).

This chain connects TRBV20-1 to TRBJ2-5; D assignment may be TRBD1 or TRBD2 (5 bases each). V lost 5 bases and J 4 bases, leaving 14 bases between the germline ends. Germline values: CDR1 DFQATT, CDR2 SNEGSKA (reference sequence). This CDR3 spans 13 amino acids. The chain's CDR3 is CSAELGTAETQYF. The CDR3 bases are TGCAGTGCTGAACTGGGGACGGCAGAGACCCAGTACTTC.

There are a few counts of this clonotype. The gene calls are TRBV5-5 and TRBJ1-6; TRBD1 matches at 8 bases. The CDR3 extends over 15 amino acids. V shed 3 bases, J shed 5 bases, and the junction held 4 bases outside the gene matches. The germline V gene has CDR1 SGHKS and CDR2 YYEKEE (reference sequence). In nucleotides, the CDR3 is TGTGCCAGCAGCTGGATGGACAGGGATAATTCACCCCTCCACTTT. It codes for CASSWMDRDNSPLHF.

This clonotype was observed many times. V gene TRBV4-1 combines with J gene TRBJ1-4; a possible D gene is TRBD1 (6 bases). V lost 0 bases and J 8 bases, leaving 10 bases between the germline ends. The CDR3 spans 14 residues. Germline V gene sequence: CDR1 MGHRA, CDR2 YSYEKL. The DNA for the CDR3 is TGCGCCAGCAGCCAAGAATGGGGGCACGAAAAACTGTTTTTT. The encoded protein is CASSQEWGHEKLFF.

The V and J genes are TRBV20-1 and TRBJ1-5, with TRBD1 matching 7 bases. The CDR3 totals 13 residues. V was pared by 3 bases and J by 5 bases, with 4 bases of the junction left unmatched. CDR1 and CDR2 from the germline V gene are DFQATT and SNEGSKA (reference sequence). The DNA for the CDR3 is TGCAGTGCTAGCGAGGGGGCTGATCAGCCCCAGCATTTT. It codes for CSASEGADQPQHF.

The DNA of the CDR3 is TGTGCCAGCAGGGGGGACACCAGCAATCAGCCCCAGCATTTT. Translated: CASRGDTSNQPQHF. The chain recombines TRBV12-3 or TRBV12-4 with TRBJ1-5; D may be TRBD1 (6 bases). The CDR3 loop spans 14 amino acids. The V and J ends lost 6 bases and 1 base respectively, with 10 bases between them.

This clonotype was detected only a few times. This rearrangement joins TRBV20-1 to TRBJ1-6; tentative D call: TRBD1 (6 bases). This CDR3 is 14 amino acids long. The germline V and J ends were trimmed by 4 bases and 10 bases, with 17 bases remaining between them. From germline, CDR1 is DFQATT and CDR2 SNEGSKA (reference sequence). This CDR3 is CSATTGSMGSPLHF. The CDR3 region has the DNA TGCAGTGCTACTACAGGGTCTATGGGGTCACCCCTCCACTTT.

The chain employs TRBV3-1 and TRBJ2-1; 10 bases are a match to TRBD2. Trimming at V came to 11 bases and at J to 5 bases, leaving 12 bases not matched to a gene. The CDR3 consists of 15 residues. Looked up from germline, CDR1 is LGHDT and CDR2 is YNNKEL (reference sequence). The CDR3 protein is CASCPQLAGNNEQFF. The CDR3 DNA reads TGTGCCTCCTGCCCACAACTAGCGGGGAACAATGAGCAGTTCTTC.

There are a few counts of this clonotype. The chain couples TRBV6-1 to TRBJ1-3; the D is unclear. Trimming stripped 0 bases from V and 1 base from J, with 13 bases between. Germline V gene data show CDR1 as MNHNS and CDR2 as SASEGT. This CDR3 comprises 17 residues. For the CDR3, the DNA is TGTGCCAGCAGTGAAGCTTCGACCGGTTGGTCTGGAAACACCATATATTTT. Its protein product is CASSEASTGWSGNTIYF.

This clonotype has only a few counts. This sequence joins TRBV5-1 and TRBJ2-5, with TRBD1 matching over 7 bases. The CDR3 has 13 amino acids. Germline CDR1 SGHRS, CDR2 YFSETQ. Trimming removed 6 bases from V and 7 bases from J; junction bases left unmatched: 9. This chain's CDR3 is CASTEGAGGTQYF. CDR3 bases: TGCGCCAGCACCGAGGGGGCCGGAGGGACCCAGTACTTC.

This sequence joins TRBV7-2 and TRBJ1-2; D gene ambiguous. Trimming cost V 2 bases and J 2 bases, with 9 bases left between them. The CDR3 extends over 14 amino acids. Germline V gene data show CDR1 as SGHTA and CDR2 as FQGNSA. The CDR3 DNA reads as TGTGCCAGCAGCTTACCGACAAGAAACTATGGCTACACCTTC. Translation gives CASSLPTRNYGYTF.

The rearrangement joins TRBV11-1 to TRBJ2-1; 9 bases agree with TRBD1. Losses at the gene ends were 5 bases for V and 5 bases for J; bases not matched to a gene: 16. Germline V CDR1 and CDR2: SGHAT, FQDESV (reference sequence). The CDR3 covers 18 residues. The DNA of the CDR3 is TGTGCCAGCAGCCCGACTAGGACAGGGGTGGCCTCAAACAATGAGCAGTTCTTC. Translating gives CASSPTRTGVASNNEQFF.

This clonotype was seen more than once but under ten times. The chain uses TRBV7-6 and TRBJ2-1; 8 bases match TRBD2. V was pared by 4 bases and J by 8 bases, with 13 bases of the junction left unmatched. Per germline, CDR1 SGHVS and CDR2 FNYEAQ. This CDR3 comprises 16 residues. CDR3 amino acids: CASSSLAGSEGDEQFF. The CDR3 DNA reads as TGTGCCAGCAGCTCCTTAGCGGGAAGCGAGGGGGATGAGCAGTTCTTC.

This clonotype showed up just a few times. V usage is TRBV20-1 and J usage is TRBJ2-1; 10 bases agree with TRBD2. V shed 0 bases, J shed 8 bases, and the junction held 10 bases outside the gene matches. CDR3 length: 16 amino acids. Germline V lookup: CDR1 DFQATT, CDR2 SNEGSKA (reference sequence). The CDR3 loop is CSARDSASGRSDEQFF. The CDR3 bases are TGCAGTGCTAGAGATTCCGCTAGCGGGAGATCCGATGAGCAGTTCTTC.

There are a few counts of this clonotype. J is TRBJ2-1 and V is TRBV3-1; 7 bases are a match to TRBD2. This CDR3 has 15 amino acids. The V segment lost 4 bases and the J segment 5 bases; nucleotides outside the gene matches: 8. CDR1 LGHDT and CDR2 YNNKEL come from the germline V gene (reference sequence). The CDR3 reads CASSPRRTRDNEQFF. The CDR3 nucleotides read TGTGCCAGCAGCCCCCGGAGGACTAGAGACAATGAGCAGTTCTTC.

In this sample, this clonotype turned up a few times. The CDR3 DNA reads as TGTGCCAGCTCACCCAGGGGGAGCTCCTATAATTCACCCCTCCACTTT. It translates to CASSPRGSSYNSPLHF. V gene TRBV18 combines with J gene TRBJ1-6, with 7 bases aligning to TRBD1. Germline V gene sequence: CDR1 KGHSH, CDR2 LQKENI. The CDR3 runs 16 residues. The V and J ends lost 3 bases and 0 bases, in that order; junction bases with no gene match: 2.

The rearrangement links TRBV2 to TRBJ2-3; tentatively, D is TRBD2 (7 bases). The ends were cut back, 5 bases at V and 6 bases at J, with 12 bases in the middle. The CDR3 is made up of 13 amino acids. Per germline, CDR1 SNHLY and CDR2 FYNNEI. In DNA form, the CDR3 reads TGTGCCAGCAGTCAGGGGAGGGACGATACGCAGTATTTT. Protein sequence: CASSQGRDDTQYF.

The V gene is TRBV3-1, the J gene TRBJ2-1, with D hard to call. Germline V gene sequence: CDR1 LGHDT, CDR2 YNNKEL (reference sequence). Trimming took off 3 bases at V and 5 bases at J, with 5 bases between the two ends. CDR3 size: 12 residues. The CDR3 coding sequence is TGTGCCAGCAGCCAGGGTAACAATGAGCAGTTCTTC. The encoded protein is CASSQGNNEQFF.

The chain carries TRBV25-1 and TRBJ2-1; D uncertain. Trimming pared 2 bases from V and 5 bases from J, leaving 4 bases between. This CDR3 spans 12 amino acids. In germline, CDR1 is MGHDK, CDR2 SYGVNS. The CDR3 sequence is CASSERNNEQFF. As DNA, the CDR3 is TGTGCCAGCAGTGAAAGGAACAATGAGCAGTTCTTC. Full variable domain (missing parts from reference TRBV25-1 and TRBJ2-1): EADIYQTPRYLVIGTGKKITLECSQTMGHDKMYWYQQDPGMELHLIHYSYGVNSTEKGDLSSESTVSRIRTEHFPLTLESARPSHTSQYLCASSERNNEQFFGPGTRLTVL.

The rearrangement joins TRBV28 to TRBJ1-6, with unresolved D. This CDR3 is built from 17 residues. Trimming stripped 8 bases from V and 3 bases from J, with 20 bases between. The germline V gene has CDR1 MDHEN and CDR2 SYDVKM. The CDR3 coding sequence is TGTGCCAGCCGCAGCGGCGTCGAAACGTTCTATAATTCACCCCTCCACTTT. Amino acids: CASRSGVETFYNSPLHF. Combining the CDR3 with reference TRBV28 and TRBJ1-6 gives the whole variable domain DVKVTQSSRYLVKRTGEKVFLECVQDMDHENMFWYRQDPGLGLRLIYFSYDVKMKEKGDIPEGYSVSREKKERFSLILESASTNQTSMYLCASRSGVETFYNSPLHFGNGTRLTVT.

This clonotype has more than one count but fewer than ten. Here the CDR3 reads CASSGPSNTGELFF. Written as DNA, the CDR3 is TGTGCCAGCAGTGGCCCTTCGAACACCGGGGAGCTGTTTTTT. The V gene is TRBV7-7, the J gene TRBJ2-2; D ambiguous. Trimming took 6 bases from V and 0 from J, leaving 8 bases between them. The germline V gene has CDR1 SSHAT and CDR2 FNYEAQ (reference sequence). The CDR3 contains 14 residues.

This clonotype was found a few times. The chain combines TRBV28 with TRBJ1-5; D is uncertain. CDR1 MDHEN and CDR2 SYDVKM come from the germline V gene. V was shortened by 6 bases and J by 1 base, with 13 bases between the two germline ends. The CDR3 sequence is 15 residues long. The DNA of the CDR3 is TGTGCCAGCAGGGTGGAAGTAGGAAGCAATCAGCCCCAGCATTTT. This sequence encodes CASRVEVGSNQPQHF.

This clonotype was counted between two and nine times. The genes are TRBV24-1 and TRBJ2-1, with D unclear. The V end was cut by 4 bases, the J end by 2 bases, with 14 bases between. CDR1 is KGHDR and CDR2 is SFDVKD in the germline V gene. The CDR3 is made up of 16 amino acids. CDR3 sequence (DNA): TGTGCCACCAGTGACTCCGGGCCTAGGGCCTACAATGAGCAGTTCTTC. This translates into CATSDSGPRAYNEQFF.

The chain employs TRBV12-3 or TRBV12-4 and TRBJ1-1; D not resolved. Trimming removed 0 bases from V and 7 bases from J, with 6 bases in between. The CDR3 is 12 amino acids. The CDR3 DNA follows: TGTGCCAGCAGTTTAGCCAAACTTGAAGCTTTCTTT. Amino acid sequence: CASSLAKLEAFF.

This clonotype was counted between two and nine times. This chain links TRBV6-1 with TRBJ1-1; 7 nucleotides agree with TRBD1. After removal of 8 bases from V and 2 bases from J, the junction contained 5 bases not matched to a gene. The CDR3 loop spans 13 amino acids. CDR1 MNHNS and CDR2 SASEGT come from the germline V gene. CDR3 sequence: CASPDRSNTEAFF. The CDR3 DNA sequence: TGTGCCAGCCCGGACAGGAGCAACACTGAAGCTTTCTTT.

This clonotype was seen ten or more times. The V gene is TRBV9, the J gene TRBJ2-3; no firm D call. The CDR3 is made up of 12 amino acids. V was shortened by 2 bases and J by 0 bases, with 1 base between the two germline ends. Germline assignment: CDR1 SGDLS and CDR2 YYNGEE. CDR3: CASSVSTDTQYF. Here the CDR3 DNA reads TGTGCCAGCAGCGTTAGCACAGATACGCAGTATTTT. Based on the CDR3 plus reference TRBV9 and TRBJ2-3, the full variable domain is DSGVTQTPKHLITATGQRVTLRCSPRSGDLSVYWYQQSLDQGLQFLIQYYNGEERAKGNILERFSAQQFPDLHSELNLSSLELGDSALYFCASSVSTDTQYFGPGTRLTVL.

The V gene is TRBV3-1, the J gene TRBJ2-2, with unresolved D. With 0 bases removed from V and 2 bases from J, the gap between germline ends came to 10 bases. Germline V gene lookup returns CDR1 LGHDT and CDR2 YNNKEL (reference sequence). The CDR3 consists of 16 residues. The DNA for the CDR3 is TGTGCCAGCAGCCAAGATCTCCTAACTAACACCGGGGAGCTGTTTTTT. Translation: CASSQDLLTNTGELFF.

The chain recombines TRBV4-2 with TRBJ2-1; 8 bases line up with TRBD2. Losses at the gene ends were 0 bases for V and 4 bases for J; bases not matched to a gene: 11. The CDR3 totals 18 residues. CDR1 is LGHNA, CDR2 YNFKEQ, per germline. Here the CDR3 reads CASSQDARSGSWYNEQFF. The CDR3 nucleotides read TGTGCCAGCAGCCAAGATGCGAGGAGCGGGAGTTGGTACAATGAGCAGTTCTTC.

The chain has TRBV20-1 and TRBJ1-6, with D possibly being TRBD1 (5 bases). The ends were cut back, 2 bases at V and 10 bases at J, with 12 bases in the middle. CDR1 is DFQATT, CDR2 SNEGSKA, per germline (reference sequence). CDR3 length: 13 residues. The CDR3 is CSARQGLESPLHF. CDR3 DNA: TGCAGTGCTAGACAGGGTTTGGAGTCACCCCTCCACTTT.

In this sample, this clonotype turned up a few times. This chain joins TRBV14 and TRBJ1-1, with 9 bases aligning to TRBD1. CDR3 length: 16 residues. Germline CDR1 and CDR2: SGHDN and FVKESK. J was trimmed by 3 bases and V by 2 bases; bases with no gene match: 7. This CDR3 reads CASSQKPGQGDTEAFF. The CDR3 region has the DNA TGTGCCAGCAGCCAAAAACCGGGACAGGGTGACACTGAAGCTTTCTTT.

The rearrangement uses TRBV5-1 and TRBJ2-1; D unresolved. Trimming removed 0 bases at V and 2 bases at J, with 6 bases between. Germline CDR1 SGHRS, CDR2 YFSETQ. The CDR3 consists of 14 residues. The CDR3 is CASSLDAAYNEQFF. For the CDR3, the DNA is TGCGCCAGCAGCTTGGATGCAGCCTACAATGAGCAGTTCTTC.